The rows below give T cell receptor beta chains drawn from one sample of a study of T cell responses to AZD1222 COVID-19 vaccine. Profiled with immunoSEQ multiplex PCR; TCRdb holds only in-frame clones, not every one. The repertoire includes around 70,000 clones, 87% of them detected once, and around 1.2% sits in the top ten. Sequenced here: peripheral blood, sampled 28 days after the second AZD1222 dose. Receptor source: an adult who received the AZD1222 COVID-19 vaccine. Both conserved end residues are part of each CDR3. Fields, in order: CDR3 protein, CDR3 DNA, V gene, clone size, J gene, D gene. The D gene is left open where the match is weak. Not all rows give a size; the values are once, few, many and, for expanded clones, a class.

CDR3aa: CASRGTSGIGEQFF
CDR3nt: TGTGCCAGTAGGGGGACTAGCGGGATCGGTGAGCAGTTCTTC
v_gene: TRBV19
abundance: .
j_gene: TRBJ2-1
d_gene: TRBD2

CDR3aa: CASSLVTAEETQYF
CDR3nt: TGTGCCAGCAGCTTAGTTACGGCAGAGGAGACCCAGTACTTC
v_gene: TRBV7-9
abundance: .
j_gene: TRBJ2-5
d_gene: .

CDR3aa: CASSLEQETQYF
CDR3nt: TGCGCCAGCAGCTTGGAACAAGAGACCCAGTACTTC
v_gene: TRBV5-1
abundance: .
j_gene: TRBJ2-5
d_gene: .

CDR3aa: CASSFDRHTEAFF
CDR3nt: TGTGCCAGCAGCTTTGACAGACACACTGAAGCTTTCTTT
v_gene: TRBV7-2
abundance: .
j_gene: TRBJ1-1
d_gene: .

CDR3aa: CASSGTSRYDEQYF
CDR3nt: TGTGCCAGTTCCGGGACTTCCCGGTATGACGAGCAGTACTTC
v_gene: TRBV19
abundance: .
j_gene: TRBJ2-7
d_gene: .

CDR3aa: CASRVGQGETQYF
CDR3nt: TGTGCCAGCAGAGTGGGACAGGGGGAGACCCAGTACTTC
v_gene: TRBV12-3/TRBV12-4
abundance: .
j_gene: TRBJ2-5
d_gene: TRBD1

CDR3aa: CSVEDRGRVAGYTF
CDR3nt: TGCAGCGTTGAAGATCGGGGCAGGGTGGCGGGCTACACCTTC
v_gene: TRBV29-1
abundance: .
j_gene: TRBJ1-2
d_gene: .

CDR3aa: CASSHFSTGNTEAFF
CDR3nt: TGTGCCAGCAGCCACTTCTCTACTGGGAACACTGAAGCTTTCTTT
v_gene: TRBV14
abundance: .
j_gene: TRBJ1-1
d_gene: .

CDR3aa: CASSMKIGTEAFF
CDR3nt: TGTGCCAGCAGCATGAAGATTGGAACTGAAGCTTTCTTT
v_gene: TRBV12-3/TRBV12-4
abundance: .
j_gene: TRBJ1-1
d_gene: .

CDR3aa: CASSLGGGGSVDEQYF
CDR3nt: TGCGCCAGCAGCTTGGGAGGAGGGGGCAGTGTCGACGAGCAGTACTTC
v_gene: TRBV5-1
abundance: .
j_gene: TRBJ2-7
d_gene: .

CDR3aa: CAISLQGRNTEAFF
CDR3nt: TGTGCCATCAGCCTACAGGGGAGGAACACTGAAGCTTTCTTT
v_gene: TRBV10-3
abundance: .
j_gene: TRBJ1-1
d_gene: TRBD1

CDR3aa: CASSPDRGWAEAFF
CDR3nt: TGTGCCAGCAGCCCAGACAGGGGATGGGCTGAAGCTTTCTTT
v_gene: TRBV5-4
abundance: .
j_gene: TRBJ1-1
d_gene: TRBD1

CDR3aa: CASRIGVGGQGNEQFF
CDR3nt: TGTGCCAGCAGGATAGGTGTGGGAGGGCAGGGCAATGAGCAGTTCTTC
v_gene: TRBV27
abundance: .
j_gene: TRBJ2-1
d_gene: TRBD2

CDR3aa: CASSSGVAGGEAGKQYF
CDR3nt: TGCGCCAGCAGCTCCGGGGTAGCGGGAGGTGAGGCGGGTAAGCAGTACTTC
v_gene: TRBV5-1
abundance: once
j_gene: TRBJ2-7
d_gene: TRBD2

CDR3aa: CASSQPSQAGTEAFF
CDR3nt: TGTGCCAGCAGCCAACCGTCACAGGCAGGCACTGAAGCTTTCTTT
v_gene: TRBV14
abundance: .
j_gene: TRBJ1-1
d_gene: .

CDR3aa: CASSPSTGGKNIQYF
CDR3nt: TGTGCCAGCAGCCCGTCTACGGGGGGCAAAAACATTCAGTACTTC
v_gene: TRBV7-2
abundance: .
j_gene: TRBJ2-4
d_gene: TRBD2

CDR3aa: CASSLGLAGRETQYF
CDR3nt: TGTGCCAGCAGCTTAGGCCTAGCGGGGAGAGAGACCCAGTACTTC
v_gene: TRBV7-3
abundance: .
j_gene: TRBJ2-5
d_gene: TRBD2

CDR3aa: CASPNSQGAYITGELFF
CDR3nt: TGTGCCAGTCCAAACTCACAGGGGGCTTATATCACCGGGGAGCTGTTTTTT
v_gene: TRBV19
abundance: .
j_gene: TRBJ2-2
d_gene: TRBD1

CDR3aa: CASSSAGGPDTQYF
CDR3nt: TGTGCCAGCAGCTCGGCGGGAGGGCCAGATACGCAGTATTTT
v_gene: TRBV5-4
abundance: .
j_gene: TRBJ2-3
d_gene: TRBD2

CDR3aa: CASSIRAGTEAFF
CDR3nt: TGTGCCAGTAGTATCCGGGCAGGGACTGAAGCTTTCTTT
v_gene: TRBV19
abundance: once
j_gene: TRBJ1-1
d_gene: .

CDR3aa: CASSQDGDRGRRTEAFF
CDR3nt: TGCGCCAGCAGCCAAGATGGTGACAGGGGGCGGCGGACTGAAGCTTTCTTT
v_gene: TRBV4-1
abundance: .
j_gene: TRBJ1-1
d_gene: TRBD1

CDR3aa: CASRRDRFEGGNYGYTF
CDR3nt: TGTGCCAGTAGACGGGATAGATTTGAAGGGGGCAACTATGGCTACACCTTC
v_gene: TRBV19
abundance: once
j_gene: TRBJ1-2
d_gene: TRBD1